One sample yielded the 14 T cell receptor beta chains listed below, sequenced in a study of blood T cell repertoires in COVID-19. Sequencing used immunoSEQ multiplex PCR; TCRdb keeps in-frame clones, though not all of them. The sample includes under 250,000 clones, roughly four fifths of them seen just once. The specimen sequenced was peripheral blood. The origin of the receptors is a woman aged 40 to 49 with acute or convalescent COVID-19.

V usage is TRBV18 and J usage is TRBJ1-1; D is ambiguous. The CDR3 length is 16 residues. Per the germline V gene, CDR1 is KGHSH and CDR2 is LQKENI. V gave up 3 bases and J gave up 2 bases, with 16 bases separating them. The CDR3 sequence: CASSPPGVYGNTEAFF. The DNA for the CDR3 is TGTGCCAGCTCACCCCCCGGAGTCTATGGTAACACTGAAGCTTTCTTT.

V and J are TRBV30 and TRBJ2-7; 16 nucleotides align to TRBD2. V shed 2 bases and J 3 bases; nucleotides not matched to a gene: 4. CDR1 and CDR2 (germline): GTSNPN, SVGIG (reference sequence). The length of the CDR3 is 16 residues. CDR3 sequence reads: CAWSIGTSGRGYEQYF. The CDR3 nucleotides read TGTGCCTGGAGTATAGGGACTAGCGGGAGGGGCTACGAGCAGTACTTC.

The CDR3, as DNA: TGTGCCAGTAGTCACCGAAACAGGGAAGAGCAGTACTTC. This sequence encodes CASSHRNREEQYF. This chain uses TRBV19 with TRBJ2-7, with D possibly TRBD1 on 6 matching bases. Trimming pared 5 bases from V and 7 bases from J, leaving 15 bases between. Germline loops: CDR1 LNHDA, CDR2 SQIVND (reference sequence). This CDR3 has 13 amino acids.

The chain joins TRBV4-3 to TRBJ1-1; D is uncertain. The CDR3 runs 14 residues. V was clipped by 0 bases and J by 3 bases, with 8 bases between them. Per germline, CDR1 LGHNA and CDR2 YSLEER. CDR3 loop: CASSQDSRDTEAFF. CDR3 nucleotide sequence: TGCGCCAGCAGCCAAGATTCGCGGGACACTGAAGCTTTCTTT.

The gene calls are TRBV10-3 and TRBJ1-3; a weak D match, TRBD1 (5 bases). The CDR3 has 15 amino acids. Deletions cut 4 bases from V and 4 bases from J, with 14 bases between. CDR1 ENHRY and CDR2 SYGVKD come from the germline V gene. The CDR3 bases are TGTGCCATCAGTGGAGGCAGGGCGTCCGGAAACACCATATATTTT. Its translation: CAISGGRASGNTIYF.

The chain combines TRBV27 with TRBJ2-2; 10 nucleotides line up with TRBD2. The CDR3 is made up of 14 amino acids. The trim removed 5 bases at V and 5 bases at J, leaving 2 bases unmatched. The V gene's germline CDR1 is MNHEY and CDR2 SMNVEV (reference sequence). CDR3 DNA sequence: TGTGCCAGCAGTGCTAGCGGGGGAACCGGGGAGCTGTTTTTT. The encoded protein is CASSASGGTGELFF.

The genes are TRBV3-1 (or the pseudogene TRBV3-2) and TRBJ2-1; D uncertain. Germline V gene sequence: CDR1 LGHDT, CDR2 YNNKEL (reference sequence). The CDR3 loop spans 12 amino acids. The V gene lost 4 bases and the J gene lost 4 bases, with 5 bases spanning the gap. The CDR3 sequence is CASSLYYNEQFF. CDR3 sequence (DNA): TGTGCCAGCAGCCTTTATTACAATGAGCAGTTCTTC.

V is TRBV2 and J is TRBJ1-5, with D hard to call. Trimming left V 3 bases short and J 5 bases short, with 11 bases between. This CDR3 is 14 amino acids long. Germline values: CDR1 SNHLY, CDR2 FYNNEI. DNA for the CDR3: TGTGCCAGCAGTGAGGGCCGCACTTATCAGCCCCAGCATTTT. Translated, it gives CASSEGRTYQPQHF. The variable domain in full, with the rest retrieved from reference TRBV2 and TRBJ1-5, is EPEVTQTPSHQVTQMGQEVILRCVPISNHLYFYWYRQILGQKVEFLVSFYNNEISEKSEIFDDQFSVERPDGSNFTLKIRSTKLEDSAMYFCASSEGRTYQPQHFGDGTRLSIL.

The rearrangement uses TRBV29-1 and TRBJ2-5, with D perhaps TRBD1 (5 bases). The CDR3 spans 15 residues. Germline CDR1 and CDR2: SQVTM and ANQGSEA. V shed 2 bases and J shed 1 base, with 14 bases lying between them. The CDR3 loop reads CSVELKGRPQETQYF. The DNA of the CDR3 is TGCAGCGTTGAATTAAAGGGGCGGCCCCAAGAGACCCAGTACTTC.

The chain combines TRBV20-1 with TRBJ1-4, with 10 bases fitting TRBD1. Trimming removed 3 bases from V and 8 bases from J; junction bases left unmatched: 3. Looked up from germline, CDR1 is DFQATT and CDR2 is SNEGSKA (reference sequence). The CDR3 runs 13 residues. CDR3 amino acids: CSASGDRGEKLFF. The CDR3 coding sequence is TGCAGTGCTAGTGGGGACAGGGGCGAAAAACTGTTTTTT.

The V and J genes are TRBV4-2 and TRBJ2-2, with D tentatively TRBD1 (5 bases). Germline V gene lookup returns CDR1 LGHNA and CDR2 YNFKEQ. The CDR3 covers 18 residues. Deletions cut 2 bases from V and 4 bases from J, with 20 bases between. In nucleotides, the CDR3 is TGTGCCAGCAGCCAACGCTCATCCTCTCAGACAGCCACCGGGGAGCTGTTTTTT. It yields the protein CASSQRSSSQTATGELFF.

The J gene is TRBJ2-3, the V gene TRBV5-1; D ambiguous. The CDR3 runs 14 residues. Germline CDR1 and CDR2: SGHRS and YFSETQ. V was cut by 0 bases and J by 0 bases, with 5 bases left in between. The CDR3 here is CASSLVTSTDTQYF. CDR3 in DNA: TGCGCCAGCAGCTTGGTTACTAGCACAGATACGCAGTATTTT.

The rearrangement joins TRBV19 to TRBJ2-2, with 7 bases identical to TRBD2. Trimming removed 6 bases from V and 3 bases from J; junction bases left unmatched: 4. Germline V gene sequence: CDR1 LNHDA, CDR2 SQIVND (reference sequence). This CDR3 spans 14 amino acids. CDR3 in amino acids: CASRWDYDTGELFF. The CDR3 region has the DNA TGTGCCAGTAGATGGGACTATGACACCGGGGAGCTGTTTTTT.

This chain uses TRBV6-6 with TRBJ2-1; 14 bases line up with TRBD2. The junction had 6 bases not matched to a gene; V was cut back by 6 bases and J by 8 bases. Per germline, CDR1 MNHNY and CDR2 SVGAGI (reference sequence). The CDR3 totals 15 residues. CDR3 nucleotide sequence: TGTGCCAGCAGGCGACTAGCGGGGGGGCCTCATGAGCAGTTCTTC. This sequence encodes CASRRLAGGPHEQFF.